This TCR beta chain was obtained from a study of CD8 T cells in ankylosing spondylitis. On this clonotype itself: What it recognizes is unknown.

Trimming took 2 bases from V and 3 from J, leaving 4 bases between them. The CDR3 consists of 12 residues. CDR1 is MDHEN, CDR2 SYDVKM, per germline. Study observations and caveats: Characteristic, it appeared, of ankylosing spondylitis blood was a TCR beta motif of eight highly homologous variants.

TCRdb reprocessed the 5' RACE reads with MiXCR, giving one entry per CDR3 protein. The data show a few hundred thousand distinct CDR3 sequences, with approximately 17% seen just once and approximately 1% held by the top ten. The specimen sequenced was blood, either unsorted or a sorted T cell fraction (not recorded which). The chain uses TRBV28 and TRBJ1-2, with D unclear. This clonotype originated in a male donor with ankylosing spondylitis. In nucleotides, the CDR3 is TGTGCCAGCAGTTTACGTTACTATGGCTACACCTTC. Residues: CASSLRYYGYTF.